These 3 T cell receptor beta chains originate from one sample sequenced in a study of CD8 T cells in Susac syndrome. Reverse transcription used about 0.45 to 1 ug RNA and random hexamers. A single record per CDR3 protein comes from TCRdb applying MiXCR to the immunoSEQ multiplex PCR reads. The sample holds around 170,000 distinct CDR3 sequences, 95% seen once. Sequenced input: CD8+ T cells from PBMCs. The receptor source for this set is a human donor with Susac syndrome.

The rearrangement uses TRBV2 and TRBJ1-2; D is unclear. V lost 3 bases and J lost 4, with 6 bases in between. CDR3 length: 12 amino acids. In germline, CDR1 is SNHLY, CDR2 FYNNEI. CDR3 in DNA: TGTGCCAGCAGTGAGACCGGCTATGGCTACACCTTC. It specifies CASSETGYGYTF. The entire variable domain, with the rest obtained from reference TRBV2 and TRBJ1-2, is as follows: EPEVTQTPSHQVTQMGQEVILRCVPISNHLYFYWYRQILGQKVEFLVSFYNNEISEKSEIFDDQFSVERPDGSNFTLKIRSTKLEDSAMYFCASSETGYGYTFGSGTRLTVV.

This chain connects TRBV6-5 to TRBJ2-2; tentative D call: TRBD1 (5 bases). V lost 7 bases and J lost 4, with 16 bases in between. CDR1 is MNHEY and CDR2 is SVGAGI in the germline V gene. The CDR3 loop spans 15 amino acids. The CDR3 nucleotides read TGTGCCAGCACCAAAGACAGTCCTCTCACCGGGGAGCTGTTTTTT. Its protein is CASTKDSPLTGELFF.

This chain connects TRBV15 to TRBJ1-1; maybe TRBD1 (5 bases). Trimming cost V 3 bases and J 2 bases, with 10 bases left between them. This CDR3 contains 14 residues. CDR1 is LNHNV and CDR2 is YYDKDF in the germline V gene (reference sequence). DNA of the CDR3: TGTGCCACCAGCAGGACAGAGAAAAACACTGAAGCTTTCTTT. Translating it yields CATSRTEKNTEAFF.